The present T cell receptor beta chain was sequenced within a study of beta chain features in type 1 diabetes. This CDR3 has 18 residues. CDR1 SGDLS and CDR2 YYNGEE come from the germline V gene. Trimming removed 0 bases at V and 0 bases at J, with 17 bases between. The isolated RNA, all of it, was reverse transcribed, so expressed TCRB transcripts were what got sequenced. Data came from immunoSEQ multiplex PCR; TCRdb stores just in-frame clones and leaves some out. The sample contains 450,000 or so clones, 10% to 12% of which appear only once. The chain employs TRBV9 and TRBJ2-3, with D maybe TRBD2 (5 bases). The sequence was collected from a woman under 30 in good health. Sequencing was performed on naive CD4+ T cells from blood. The CDR3 DNA follows: TGTGCCAGCAGCGTAGGGAGCGGCAGCCCCTTTAGCACAGATACGCAGTATTTT. Its translation is CASSVGSGSPFSTDTQYF.